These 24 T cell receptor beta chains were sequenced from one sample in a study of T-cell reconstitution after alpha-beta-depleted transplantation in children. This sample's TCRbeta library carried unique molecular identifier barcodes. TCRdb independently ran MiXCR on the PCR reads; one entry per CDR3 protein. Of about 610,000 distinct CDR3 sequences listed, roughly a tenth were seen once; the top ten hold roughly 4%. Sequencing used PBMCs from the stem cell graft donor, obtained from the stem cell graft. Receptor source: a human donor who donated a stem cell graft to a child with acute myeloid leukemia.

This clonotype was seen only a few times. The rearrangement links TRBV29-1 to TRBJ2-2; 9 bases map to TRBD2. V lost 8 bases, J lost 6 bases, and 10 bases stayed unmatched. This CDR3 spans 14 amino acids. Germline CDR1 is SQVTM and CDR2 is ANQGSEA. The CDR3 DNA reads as TGCAGCCCCCGACTAGCGGTGGTCCCCGGGGAGCTGTTTTTT. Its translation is CSPRLAVVPGELFF.

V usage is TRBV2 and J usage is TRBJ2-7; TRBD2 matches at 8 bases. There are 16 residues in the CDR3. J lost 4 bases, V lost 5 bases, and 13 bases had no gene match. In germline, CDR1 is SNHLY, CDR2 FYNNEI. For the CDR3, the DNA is TGTGCCAGCAGTACTAGCGCCGGGAGGGGGTGGTACGAGCAGTACTTC. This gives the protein CASSTSAGRGWYEQYF.

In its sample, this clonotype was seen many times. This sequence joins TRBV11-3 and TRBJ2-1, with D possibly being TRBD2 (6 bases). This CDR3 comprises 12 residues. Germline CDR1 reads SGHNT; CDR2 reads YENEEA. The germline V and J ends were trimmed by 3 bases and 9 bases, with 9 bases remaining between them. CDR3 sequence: CASSLEGSEQFF. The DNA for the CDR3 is TGTGCCAGCAGCTTGGAGGGGAGTGAGCAGTTCTTC.

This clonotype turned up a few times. CDR3 residues: CASSPGQGGRETQYF. The CDR3 DNA sequence: TGTGCCAGCAGTCCAGGACAGGGAGGCCGAGAGACCCAGTACTTC. V is TRBV12-3 or TRBV12-4 and J is TRBJ2-5; TRBD1 matches at 8 bases. Trimming removed 5 bases from V and 4 bases from J; junction bases left unmatched: 9. This CDR3 region has 15 residues.

The CDR3 sequence is CSVEPTAPLKETQYF. Here the CDR3 DNA reads TGCAGCGTTGAACCGACGGCCCCTCTCAAAGAGACCCAGTACTTC. The chain links TRBV29-1 to TRBJ2-5; no firm D call. Germline lookup yields CDR1 SQVTM and CDR2 ANQGSEA. V lost 2 bases and J 3 bases, leaving 16 bases between the germline ends. This CDR3 region has 15 residues.

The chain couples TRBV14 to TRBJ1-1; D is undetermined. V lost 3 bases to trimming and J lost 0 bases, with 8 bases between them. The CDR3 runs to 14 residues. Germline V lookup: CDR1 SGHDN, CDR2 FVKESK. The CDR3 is CASSQDGMNTEAFF. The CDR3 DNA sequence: TGTGCCAGCAGCCAGGACGGAATGAACACTGAAGCTTTCTTT.

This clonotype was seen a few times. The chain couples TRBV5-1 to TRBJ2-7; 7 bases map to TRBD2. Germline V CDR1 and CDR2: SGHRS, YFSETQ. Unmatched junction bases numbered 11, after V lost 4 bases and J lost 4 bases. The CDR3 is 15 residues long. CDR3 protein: CASSGVAGRSYEQYF. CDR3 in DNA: TGCGCCAGCAGCGGTGTAGCGGGCCGGTCATACGAGCAGTACTTC.

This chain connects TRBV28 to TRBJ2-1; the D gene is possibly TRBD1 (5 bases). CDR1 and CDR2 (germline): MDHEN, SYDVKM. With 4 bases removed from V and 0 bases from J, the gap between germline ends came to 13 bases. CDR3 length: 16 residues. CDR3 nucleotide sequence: TGTGCCAGCAGTTCTCTGACAGAAACCTCCTACAATGAGCAGTTCTTC. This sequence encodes CASSSLTETSYNEQFF.

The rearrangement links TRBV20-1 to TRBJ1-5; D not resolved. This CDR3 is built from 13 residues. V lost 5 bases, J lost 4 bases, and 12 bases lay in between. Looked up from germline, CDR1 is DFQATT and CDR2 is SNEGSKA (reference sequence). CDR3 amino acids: CSARTFLNQPQHF. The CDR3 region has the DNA TGCAGTGCTCGGACCTTCCTAAATCAGCCCCAGCATTTT.

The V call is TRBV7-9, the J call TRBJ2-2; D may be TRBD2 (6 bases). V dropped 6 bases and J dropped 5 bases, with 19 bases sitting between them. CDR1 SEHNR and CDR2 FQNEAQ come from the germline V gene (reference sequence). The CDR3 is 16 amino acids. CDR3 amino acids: CASRGTFSIETGELFF. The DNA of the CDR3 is TGTGCCAGCAGAGGGACTTTCTCCATTGAGACCGGGGAGCTGTTTTTT. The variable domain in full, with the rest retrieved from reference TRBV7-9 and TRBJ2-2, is DTGVSQNPRHKITKRGQNVTFRCDPISEHNRLYWYRQTLGQGPEFLTYFQNEAQLEKSRLLSDRFSAERPKGSFSTLEIQRTEQGDSAMYLCASRGTFSIETGELFFGEGSRLTVL.

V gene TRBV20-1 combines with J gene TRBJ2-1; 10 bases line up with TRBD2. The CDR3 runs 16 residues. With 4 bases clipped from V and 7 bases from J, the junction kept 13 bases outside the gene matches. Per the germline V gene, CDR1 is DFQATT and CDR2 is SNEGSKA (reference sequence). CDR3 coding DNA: TGCAGTGCTACCACTATAGCGGGAGGTCTTGTAAATGAGCAGTTCTTC. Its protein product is CSATTIAGGLVNEQFF.

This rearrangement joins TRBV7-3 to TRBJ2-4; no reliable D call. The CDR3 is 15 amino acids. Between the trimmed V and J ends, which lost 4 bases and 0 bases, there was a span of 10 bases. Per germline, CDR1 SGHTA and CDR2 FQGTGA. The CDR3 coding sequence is TGTGCCAGCAGCTCATACAGTATAGCCAAAAACATTCAGTACTTC. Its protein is CASSSYSIAKNIQYF. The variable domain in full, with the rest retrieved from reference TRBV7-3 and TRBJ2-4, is GAGVSQTPSNKVTEKGKYVELRCDPISGHTALYWYRQSLGQGPEFLIYFQGTGAADDSGLPNDRFFAVRPEGSVSTLKIQRTERGDSAVYLCASSSYSIAKNIQYFGAGTRLSVL.

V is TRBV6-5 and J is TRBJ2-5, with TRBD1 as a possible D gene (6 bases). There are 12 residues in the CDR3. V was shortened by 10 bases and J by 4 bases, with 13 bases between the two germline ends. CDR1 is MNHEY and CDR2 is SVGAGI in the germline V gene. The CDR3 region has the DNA TGTGCCATAGGACAGCCGCGAGAGACCCAGTACTTC. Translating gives CAIGQPRETQYF.

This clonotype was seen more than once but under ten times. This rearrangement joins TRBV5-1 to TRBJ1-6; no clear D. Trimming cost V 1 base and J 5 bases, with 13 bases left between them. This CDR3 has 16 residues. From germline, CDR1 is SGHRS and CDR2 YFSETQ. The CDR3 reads CASSLSGSHHNSPLHF. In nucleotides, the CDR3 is TGCGCCAGCAGCTTGTCCGGATCTCATCATAATTCACCCCTCCACTTT.

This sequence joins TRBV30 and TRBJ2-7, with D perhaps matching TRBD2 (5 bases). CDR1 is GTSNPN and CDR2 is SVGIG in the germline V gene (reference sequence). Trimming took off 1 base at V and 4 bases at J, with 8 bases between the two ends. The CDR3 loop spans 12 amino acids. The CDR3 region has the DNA TGTGCCTGGAGTGGAGCGGCGTACGAGCAGTACTTC. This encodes CAWSGAAYEQYF.

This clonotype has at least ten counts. CDR3 sequence (DNA): TGTGCCAGCAGCGTTAGCGGGAGGGCCTACGAGCAGTACTTC. This gives the protein CASSVSGRAYEQYF. This chain connects TRBV9 to TRBJ2-7, with TRBD2 matching over 11 bases. CDR1 and CDR2 (germline): SGDLS, YYNGEE. The CDR3 runs to 14 residues. The V gene end was trimmed by 2 bases and the J gene end by 2 bases; junction bases not matched to a gene: 0.

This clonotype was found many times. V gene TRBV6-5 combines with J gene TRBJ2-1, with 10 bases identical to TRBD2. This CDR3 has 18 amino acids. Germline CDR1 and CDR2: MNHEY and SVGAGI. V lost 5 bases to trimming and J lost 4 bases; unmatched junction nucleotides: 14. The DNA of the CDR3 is TGTGCCAGCAGTCCCCGGGCTAGCGGGAGAGCCTTTTACAATGAGCAGTTCTTC. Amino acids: CASSPRASGRAFYNEQFF.

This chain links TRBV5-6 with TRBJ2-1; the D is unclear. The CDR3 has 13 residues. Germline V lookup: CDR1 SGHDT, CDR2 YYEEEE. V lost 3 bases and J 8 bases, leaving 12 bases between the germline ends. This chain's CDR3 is CASSSRLGYEQFF. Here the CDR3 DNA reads TGTGCCAGCAGCTCTCGCCTAGGGTATGAGCAGTTCTTC.

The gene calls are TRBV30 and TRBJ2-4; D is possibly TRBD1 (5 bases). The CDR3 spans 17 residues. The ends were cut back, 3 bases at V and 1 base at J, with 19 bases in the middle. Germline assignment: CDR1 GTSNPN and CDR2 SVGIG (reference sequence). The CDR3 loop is CAWSRGAPTEAKNIQYF. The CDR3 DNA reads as TGTGCCTGGAGCCGTGGGGCCCCGACGGAGGCCAAAAACATTCAGTACTTC.

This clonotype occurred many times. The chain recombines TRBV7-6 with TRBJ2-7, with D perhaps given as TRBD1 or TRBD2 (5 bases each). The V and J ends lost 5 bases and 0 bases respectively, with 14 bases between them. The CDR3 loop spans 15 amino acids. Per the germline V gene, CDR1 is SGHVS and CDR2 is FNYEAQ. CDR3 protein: CASSEGPGPSYEQYF. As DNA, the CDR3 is TGTGCCAGCAGCGAAGGCCCGGGACCCTCCTACGAGCAGTACTTC.

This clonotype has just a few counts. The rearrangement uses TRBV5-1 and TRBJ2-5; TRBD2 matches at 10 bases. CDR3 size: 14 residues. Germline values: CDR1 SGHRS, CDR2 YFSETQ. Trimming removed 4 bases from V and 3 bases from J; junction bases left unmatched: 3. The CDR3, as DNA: TGCGCCAGCAGCCGAGCGGGAGGGAAAGAGACCCAGTACTTC. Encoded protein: CASSRAGGKETQYF.

Here the CDR3 DNA reads TGTGCCAGCAGCTTGATTGCAGGGGGCGCAACCGGGGAGCTGTTTTTT. Its translation is CASSLIAGGATGELFF. The chain recombines TRBV5-5 with TRBJ2-2; 8 bases are a match to TRBD1. V shed 1 base, J shed 5 bases, and the junction held 7 bases outside the gene matches. Germline lookup yields CDR1 SGHKS and CDR2 YYEKEE (reference sequence). The CDR3 has 16 amino acids.

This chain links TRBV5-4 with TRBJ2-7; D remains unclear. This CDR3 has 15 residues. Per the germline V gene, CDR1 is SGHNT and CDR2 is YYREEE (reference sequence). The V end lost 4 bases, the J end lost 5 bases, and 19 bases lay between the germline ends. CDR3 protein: CASSQSTPDGHEQYF. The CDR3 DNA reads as TGTGCCAGCAGCCAGTCGACCCCTGACGGCCACGAGCAGTACTTC. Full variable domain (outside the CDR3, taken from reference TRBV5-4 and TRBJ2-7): ETGVTQSPTHLIKTRGQQVTLRCSSQSGHNTVSWYQQALGQGPQFIFQYYREEENGRGNFPPRFSGLQFPNYSSELNVNALELDDSALYLCASSQSTPDGHEQYFGPGTRLTVT.

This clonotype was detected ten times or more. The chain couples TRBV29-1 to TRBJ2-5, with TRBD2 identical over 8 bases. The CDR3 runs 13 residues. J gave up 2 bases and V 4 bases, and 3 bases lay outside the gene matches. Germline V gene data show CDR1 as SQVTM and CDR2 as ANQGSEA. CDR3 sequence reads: CSVGLASQETQYF. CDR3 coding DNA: TGCAGCGTTGGACTAGCGTCTCAAGAGACCCAGTACTTC.